Listed below are T cell receptor beta chains from one sample, sequenced in a study of vaccination effects on CD4 cells after COVID-19. Produced via immunoSEQ multiplex PCR; TCRdb's table is partial and in-frame only. The sample lists 27,000 or so clones, 72% occurring once. What these receptors recognize is not known. Sequences were derived from CD4+ T cells from PBMCs cultured with SARS-CoV-2 spike peptides, sampled before COVID-19 vaccination. The receptors stem from a human donor who received a COVID-19 vaccine. CDR3s include the opening cysteine and the closing phenylalanine or tryptophan.

v_gene: TRBV4-1; j_gene: TRBJ1-1; CDR3aa: CASSPPWEGAVEAFF
v_gene: TRBV19; j_gene: TRBJ2-5; CDR3aa: CASSQQGRETQYF
v_gene: TRBV11-2; j_gene: TRBJ1-6; CDR3aa: CASSPQPGQGSPLHF
v_gene: TRBV5-4; j_gene: TRBJ2-7; CDR3aa: CASSLGPVSPSYEQYF
v_gene: TRBV15; j_gene: TRBJ2-5; CDR3aa: CATSRDRGQETQYF
v_gene: TRBV5-1; j_gene: TRBJ2-1; CDR3aa: CASTDPGAYNEQFF
v_gene: TRBV6-2/TRBV6-3; j_gene: TRBJ1-4; CDR3aa: CASSYVGETNEKLFF
v_gene: TRBV19; j_gene: TRBJ2-1; CDR3aa: CASSMGRANEQFF
v_gene: TRBV18; j_gene: TRBJ1-2; CDR3aa: CASSPRSGDQYYYGYTF
v_gene: TRBV24-1; j_gene: TRBJ2-3; CDR3aa: CATAPAGGGRADTQYF
v_gene: TRBV10-1; j_gene: TRBJ2-1; CDR3aa: CASSDSGSSYNEQFF
v_gene: TRBV18; j_gene: TRBJ2-7; CDR3aa: CASSPRPGQGSAYEQYF
v_gene: TRBV10-1; j_gene: TRBJ2-7; CDR3aa: CARSTRSGGLHTAYEQYF
v_gene: TRBV3-1/TRBV3-2; j_gene: TRBJ2-5; CDR3aa: CASSPGSSDQETQYF
v_gene: TRBV28; j_gene: TRBJ1-1; CDR3aa: CASSFQGRGTEAFF
v_gene: TRBV7-9; j_gene: TRBJ2-5; CDR3aa: CASSLLPETQYF
v_gene: TRBV28; j_gene: TRBJ1-4; CDR3aa: CASRGPVEKLFF
v_gene: TRBV5-1; j_gene: TRBJ1-2; CDR3aa: CASSPGTGTTGYTF
v_gene: TRBV29-1; j_gene: TRBJ2-3; CDR3aa: CSVLDGTDTQYF
v_gene: TRBV3-1/TRBV3-2; j_gene: TRBJ1-2; CDR3aa: CASKKSGQGNYGYTF
v_gene: TRBV7-9; j_gene: TRBJ1-5; CDR3aa: CASSSTQGNQPQHF
v_gene: TRBV30; j_gene: TRBJ2-7; CDR3aa: CAWRNLAGGLYEQYF
v_gene: TRBV5-1; j_gene: TRBJ1-3; CDR3aa: CASSLEGLSGNTIYF
v_gene: TRBV2; j_gene: TRBJ2-5; CDR3aa: CASSERETETQYF
v_gene: TRBV6-5; j_gene: TRBJ1-1; CDR3aa: CASSQQGVNTEAFF
v_gene: TRBV19; j_gene: TRBJ2-7; CDR3aa: CASISGQGLSEQYF
v_gene: TRBV29-1; j_gene: TRBJ2-7; CDR3aa: CSVGLTYEQYF
v_gene: TRBV6-5; j_gene: TRBJ2-3; CDR3aa: CASRQNPHTDTQYF
v_gene: TRBV7-8; j_gene: TRBJ2-7; CDR3aa: CASSPRGSEQYF
v_gene: TRBV3-1/TRBV3-2; j_gene: TRBJ1-3; CDR3aa: CASSQDQYYSGNTIYF
v_gene: TRBV5-1; j_gene: TRBJ1-1; CDR3aa: CASSRTRRNTEAFF
v_gene: TRBV3-1/TRBV3-2; j_gene: TRBJ2-3; CDR3aa: CASSPLIGGATDTQYF
v_gene: TRBV6-6; j_gene: TRBJ1-6; CDR3aa: CASIVTGGGSPLHF
v_gene: TRBV4-2; j_gene: TRBJ2-7; CDR3aa: CASSPMSGSPHEQYF
v_gene: TRBV2; j_gene: TRBJ1-1; CDR3aa: CASSEAGATEAFF
v_gene: TRBV3-1/TRBV3-2; j_gene: TRBJ1-4; CDR3aa: CASSRTGATNEKLFF
v_gene: TRBV7-9; j_gene: TRBJ1-1; CDR3aa: CASSLGGAEGAFF
v_gene: TRBV19; j_gene: TRBJ1-1; CDR3aa: CASSIGGPAEAFF
v_gene: TRBV12-3/TRBV12-4; j_gene: TRBJ1-1; CDR3aa: CASNGPGAEAFF
v_gene: TRBV19; j_gene: TRBJ1-6; CDR3aa: CASRKGQGLSSPLHF
v_gene: TRBV23-1; j_gene: TRBJ2-7; CDR3aa: CASRETGDHEQYF